This entry features one TCR beta chain sequence. Original processing notes: Nucleated cell counts were estimated from reference gene primer amplification. Assay used: immunoSEQ multiplex PCR; TCRdb lists only in-frame clones, some missing. The V and J calls and clone size are taken from that table; D and trimming were inferred from the DNA. The top ten hold roughly 21% of the sample, which has about 39,000 clones, 79% seen once. The sample is drawn from a study of blood T cell repertoires in COVID-19. Study summary: Sites across the United States, Italy and Spain contributed samples from acute and convalescent COVID-19.

In germline, CDR1 is MNHEY, CDR2 SMNVEV (reference sequence). After removal of 5 bases from V and 0 bases from J, the junction contained 7 bases not matched to a gene. The CDR3 loop spans 16 amino acids. This chain uses TRBV27 with TRBJ2-3, with TRBD2 matching over 8 bases. The sequence came from a man aged 65 to 85 with acute or convalescent COVID-19. The material sequenced was peripheral blood. The CDR3 DNA is TGTGCCAGCAGTACCAACCTAGCGGGTAGCACAGATACGCAGTATTTT. It translates to CASSTNLAGSTDTQYF.